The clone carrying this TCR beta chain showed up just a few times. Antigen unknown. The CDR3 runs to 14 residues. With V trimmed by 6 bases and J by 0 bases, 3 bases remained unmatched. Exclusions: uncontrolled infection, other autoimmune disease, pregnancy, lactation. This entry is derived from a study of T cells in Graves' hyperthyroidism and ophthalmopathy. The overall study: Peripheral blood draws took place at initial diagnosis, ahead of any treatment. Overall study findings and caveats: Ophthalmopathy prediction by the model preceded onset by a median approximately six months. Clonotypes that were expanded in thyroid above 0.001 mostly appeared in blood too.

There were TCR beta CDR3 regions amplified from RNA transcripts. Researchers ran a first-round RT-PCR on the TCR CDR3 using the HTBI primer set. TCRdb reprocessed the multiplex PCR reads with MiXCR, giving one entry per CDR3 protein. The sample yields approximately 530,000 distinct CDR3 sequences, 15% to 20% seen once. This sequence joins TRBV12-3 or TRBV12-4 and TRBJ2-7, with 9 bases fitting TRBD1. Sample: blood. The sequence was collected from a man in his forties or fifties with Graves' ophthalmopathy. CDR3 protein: CASRGQGASYEQYF. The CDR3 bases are TGTGCCAGCAGGGGACAGGGAGCCTCCTACGAGCAGTACTTC.